This T cell receptor beta chain is from a study of blood T cell repertoires in COVID-19. Study background: There were acute and convalescent COVID-19 samples, and they came from the United States, Italy and Spain. From T cells, B-cell-depleted T cells, or PBMCs came the material, which was cDNA or gDNA.

CDR3 length: 14 residues. Between the trimmed V and J ends, which lost 5 bases and 2 bases, there was a span of 12 bases. Germline CDR1 MDHEN, CDR2 SYDVKM. Original handling: Cell counts per sample came from amplifying reference gene primers. The data were produced by immunoSEQ multiplex PCR, yet TCRdb's version contains in-frame clones alone and is incomplete. Clonal size and the V and J genes are those of that table, whereas D and trimming came from the DNA. The repertoire has around 100,000 clones, 80% to 90% of them found once; the top ten carry approximately 5%. Specimen: peripheral blood. This clonotype was obtained from a human donor in a cohort sampled during active COVID-19. This rearrangement joins TRBV28 to TRBJ1-2, with D perhaps matching TRBD1 (5 bases). The CDR3 nucleotides read TGTGCCAGCAGTGGCCAGGGTAAGAACTATGGCTACACCTTC. Its protein product is CASSGQGKNYGYTF.